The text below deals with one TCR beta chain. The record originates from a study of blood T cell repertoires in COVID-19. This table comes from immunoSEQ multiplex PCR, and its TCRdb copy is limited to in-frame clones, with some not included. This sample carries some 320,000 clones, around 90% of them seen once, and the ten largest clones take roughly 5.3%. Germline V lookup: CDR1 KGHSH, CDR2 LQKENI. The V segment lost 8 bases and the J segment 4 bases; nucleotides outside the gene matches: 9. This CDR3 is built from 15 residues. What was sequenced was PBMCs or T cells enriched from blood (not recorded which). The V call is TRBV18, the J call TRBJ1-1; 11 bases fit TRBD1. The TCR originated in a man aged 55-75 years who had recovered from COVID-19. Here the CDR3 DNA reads TGTGCCAGCCTACATCCAGGGACAGGGGGCACTGAAGCTTTCTTT. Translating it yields CASLHPGTGGTEAFF.